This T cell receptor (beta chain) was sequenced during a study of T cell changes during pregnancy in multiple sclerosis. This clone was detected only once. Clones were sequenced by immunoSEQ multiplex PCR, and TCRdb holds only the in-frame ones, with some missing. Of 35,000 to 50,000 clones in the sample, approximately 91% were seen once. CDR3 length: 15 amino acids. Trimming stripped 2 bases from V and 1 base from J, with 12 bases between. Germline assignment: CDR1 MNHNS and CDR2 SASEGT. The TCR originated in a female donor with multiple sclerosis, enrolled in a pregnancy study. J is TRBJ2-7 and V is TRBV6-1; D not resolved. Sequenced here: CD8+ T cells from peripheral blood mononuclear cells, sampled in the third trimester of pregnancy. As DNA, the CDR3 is TGTGCCAGCAGTGAATACATGGTCCTTTCCTACGAGCAGTACTTC. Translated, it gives CASSEYMVLSYEQYF.